This TCR beta chain was identified in a study of blood T cell repertoires in COVID-19. About the research overall: Researchers got acute and convalescent COVID-19 samples from the United States, Italy and Spain. Sources were T cells, B-cell-depleted T cells, or PBMCs; the material itself was cDNA or gDNA.

Authors' methods: From reference gene primer amplification, estimates of nucleated cell counts were derived. Clones were read by immunoSEQ multiplex PCR, and TCRdb kept only the in-frame ones, dropping some. Clonal size and the V and J genes are those of that table, whereas D and trimming came from the DNA. The sample lists fewer than 120,000 clones, roughly 85% occurring once. This clonotype was obtained from a woman of 80 years or more with active or convalescent COVID-19. The sequenced sample consisted of peripheral blood.

This CDR3 reads CASSFGRATTDTQYF. CDR3 coding DNA: TGCGCCAGCAGCTTTGGCAGGGCGACAACTGATACGCAGTATTTT. The rearrangement links TRBV5-1 to TRBJ2-3; tentative D call: TRBD1 (5 bases). Germline assignment: CDR1 SGHRS and CDR2 YFSETQ. V shed 2 bases and J shed 6 bases, with 16 bases lying between them. The CDR3 runs 15 residues.